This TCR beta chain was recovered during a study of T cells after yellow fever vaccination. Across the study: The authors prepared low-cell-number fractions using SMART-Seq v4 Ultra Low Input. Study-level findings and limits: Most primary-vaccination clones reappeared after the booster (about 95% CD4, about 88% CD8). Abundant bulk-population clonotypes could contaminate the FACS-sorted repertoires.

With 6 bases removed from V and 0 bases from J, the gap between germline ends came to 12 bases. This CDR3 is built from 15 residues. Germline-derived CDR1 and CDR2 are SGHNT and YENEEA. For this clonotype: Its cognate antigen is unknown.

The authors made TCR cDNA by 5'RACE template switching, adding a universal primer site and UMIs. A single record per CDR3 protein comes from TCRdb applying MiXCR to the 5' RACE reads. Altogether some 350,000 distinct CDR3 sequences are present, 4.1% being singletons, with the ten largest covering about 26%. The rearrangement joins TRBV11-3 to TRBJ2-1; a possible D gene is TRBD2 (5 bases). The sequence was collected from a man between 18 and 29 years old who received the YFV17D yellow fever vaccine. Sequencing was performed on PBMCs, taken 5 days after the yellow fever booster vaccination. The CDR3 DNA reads TGTGCCAGCAGTACGGACTCGAGCTCCTACAATGAGCAGTTCTTC. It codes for CASSTDSSSYNEQFF.